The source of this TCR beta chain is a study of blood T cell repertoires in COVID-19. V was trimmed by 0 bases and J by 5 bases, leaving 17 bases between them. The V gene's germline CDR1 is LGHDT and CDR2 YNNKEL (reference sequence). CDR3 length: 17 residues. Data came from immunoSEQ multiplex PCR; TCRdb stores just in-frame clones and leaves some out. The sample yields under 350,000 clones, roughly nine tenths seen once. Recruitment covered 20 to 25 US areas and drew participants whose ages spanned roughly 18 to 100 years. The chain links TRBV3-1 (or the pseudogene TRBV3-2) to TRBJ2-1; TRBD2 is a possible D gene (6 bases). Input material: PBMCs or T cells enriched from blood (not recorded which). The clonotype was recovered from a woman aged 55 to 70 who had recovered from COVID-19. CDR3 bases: TGTGCCAGCAGCCAAGAATCTTGGGGCGGGGTAAACAATGAGCAGTTCTTC. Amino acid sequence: CASSQESWGGVNNEQFF.